This TCR beta chain was identified in a study of TIL therapy for anti-PD-1-resistant metastatic lung cancer. Sequencing used immunoSEQ v3. Sequenced by immunoSEQ multiplex PCR; TCRdb stores in-frame clones only, minus some. The sample yields about 57,000 clones, roughly 85% seen once. CDR1 and CDR2 (germline): LGHNT, FRNRAP. The CDR3 is 14 residues long. Trimming took off 6 bases at V and 6 bases at J, with 14 bases between the two ends. Time point indicated: pre-treatment sample, taken before nivolumab and TIL therapy. The chain links TRBV12-5 to TRBJ2-2, with D uncertain. The source material was blood, sampled at baseline. This TCR came from a woman aged 30-79 years with non-small cell lung cancer. The CDR3 spells CASGLTPGSGELFF. Here the CDR3 DNA reads TGTGCTAGTGGACTAACGCCCGGGTCCGGGGAGCTGTTTTTT.